This T cell receptor beta chain was identified during a study of CD8 T cells in ankylosing spondylitis. Overall study results and limits: Earlier work had already found some motif variants in reactive arthritis synovial fluid and blood. Reportedly, matched ankylosing spondylitis synovial fluid was significantly enriched for disease-linked clones. Ankylosing spondylitis blood appeared to be characterized by a TCR beta motif of under 10 highly homologous variants.

TCRdb ran MiXCR on the 5' RACE reads and lists one entry per CDR3 protein. The repertoire includes about 42,000 distinct CDR3 sequences, about 4% of them detected once, and around 3.6% sits in the top ten. This clonotype was recorded many times. The antigen is unknown. This CDR3 is built from 12 residues. Between the trimmed V and J ends, which lost 4 bases and 9 bases, there was a span of 14 bases. Germline V gives CDR1 SGDLS, CDR2 YYNGEE. This rearrangement joins TRBV9 to TRBJ2-7; TRBD1 might be the D (6 bases). The sequenced sample was blood, either unsorted or a sorted T cell fraction (not recorded which). The receptor's source is a female donor with ankylosing spondylitis or in good health (not recorded which). CDR3 sequence: CASSQYGGMQYF. The CDR3 nucleotides are TGTGCCAGCAGCCAGTATGGGGGCATGCAGTACTTC.